These 26 T cell receptor beta chains originate from one sample sequenced in a study of identifying expanded T cells in peripheral blood. The data were produced by immunoSEQ multiplex PCR, yet TCRdb's version contains in-frame clones alone and is incomplete. The sample has 50,000 to 75,000 clones, around 87% seen once. Material: blood. These receptor sequences come from a person aged 18 to 70 in good health.

The rearrangement links TRBV27 to TRBJ2-7; D unresolved. Germline loops: CDR1 MNHEY, CDR2 SMNVEV (reference sequence). The CDR3 is made up of 20 amino acids. V gave up 2 bases and J gave up 0 bases, with 26 bases separating them. CDR3 protein: CASSLRPRSQSKLVSYEQYF. DNA of the CDR3: TGTGCCAGCAGTTTAAGGCCGCGCTCCCAGAGCAAGCTAGTCTCCTACGAGCAGTACTTC.

The chain combines TRBV4-1 with TRBJ1-1; D not resolved. CDR3 size: 16 residues. CDR1 and CDR2 from the germline V gene are MGHRA and YSYEKL. Between the trimmed V and J ends, which lost 2 bases and 0 bases, there was a span of 13 bases. The chain's CDR3 is CASSQNPSGMNTEAFF. As DNA, the CDR3 is TGCGCCAGCAGCCAAAATCCCTCAGGAATGAACACTGAAGCTTTCTTT.

The chain has TRBV13 and TRBJ2-3; D might be TRBD1 or TRBD2, each matching 5 bases. Germline CDR1 and CDR2: PRHDT and FYEKMQ (reference sequence). This CDR3 comprises 13 residues. Between the trimmed V and J ends, which lost 6 bases and 2 bases, there was a span of 9 bases. The CDR3 nucleotides are TGTGCCAGCAGAGTCGGGGCCACAGATACGCAGTATTTT. Amino acids: CASRVGATDTQYF.

The sample holds one count of this clone. The chain combines TRBV7-9 with TRBJ1-2; tentatively, D is TRBD1 (5 bases). There are 15 residues in the CDR3. Trimming stripped 5 bases from V and 4 bases from J, with 17 bases between. The germline CDR1 and CDR2 sequences are SEHNR and FQNEAQ (reference sequence). CDR3 loop: CASSQDSPDIYGYTF. The CDR3 DNA reads as TGTGCCAGCAGCCAAGACAGCCCTGATATCTATGGCTACACCTTC.

The chain links TRBV28 to TRBJ2-7; 10 bases are shared with TRBD1. CDR1 is MDHEN and CDR2 is SYDVKM in the germline V gene. V lost 4 bases, J lost 4 bases, and 7 bases stayed unmatched. This CDR3 is built from 15 residues. CDR3 sequence: CASSYPGQGSYEQYF. The CDR3 DNA follows: TGTGCCAGCAGTTATCCGGGACAGGGGTCATACGAGCAGTACTTC.

The chain links TRBV15 to TRBJ2-3; a possible D gene is TRBD2 (6 bases). Germline V gene lookup returns CDR1 LNHNV and CDR2 YYDKDF (reference sequence). This CDR3 is 14 amino acids long. V lost 4 bases to trimming and J lost 9 bases, with 17 bases between them. CDR3 sequence: CATSTGTRGGTQYF. The DNA for the CDR3 is TGTGCCACCAGCACAGGGACCCGGGGAGGCACGCAGTATTTT.

The J gene is TRBJ2-7, the V gene TRBV19; 8 bases are a match to TRBD2. Trimming removed 7 bases from V and 3 bases from J; junction bases left unmatched: 2. Per the germline V gene, CDR1 is LNHDA and CDR2 is SQIVND (reference sequence). The CDR3 sequence is 12 residues long. The CDR3 protein is CASIGTSYEQYF. CDR3 nucleotide sequence: TGTGCCAGTATCGGGACTAGCTACGAGCAGTACTTC.

This sequence joins TRBV6-5 and TRBJ1-2, with TRBD1 matching 10 bases. CDR3 length: 14 residues. With 4 bases clipped from V and 6 bases from J, the junction kept 5 bases outside the gene matches. Germline V CDR1 and CDR2: MNHEY, SVGAGI. As DNA, the CDR3 is TGTGCCAGCAGTTTAGCCGGGACAGGGGATGGCTACACCTTC. Amino acids: CASSLAGTGDGYTF.

This chain connects TRBV11-1 to TRBJ2-7; D possibly corresponds to TRBD2 (5 bases). This CDR3 comprises 13 residues. The germline gives CDR1 SGHAT, CDR2 FQDESV (reference sequence). Deletions cut 1 base from V and 3 bases from J, with 7 bases between. The CDR3, as DNA: TGTGCCAGCAGCTTAGAGGCGGGCTACGAGCAGTACTTC. Residues: CASSLEAGYEQYF.

The rearrangement links TRBV7-9 to TRBJ2-3; 7 bases fit TRBD1. This CDR3 contains 15 residues. Germline values: CDR1 SEHNR, CDR2 FQNEAQ (reference sequence). Trimming removed 2 bases from V and 5 bases from J; junction bases left unmatched: 7. The CDR3 nucleotides are TGTGCCAGCAGCTTAAGAGCGTCAGGGGGAGATACGCAGTATTTT. As protein: CASSLRASGGDTQYF.

With regard to this clone: Other nucleotide sequences from this sample produce the same CDR3. The rearrangement uses TRBV9 and TRBJ2-3; D is uncertain. The CDR3 contains 11 residues. Germline assignment: CDR1 SGDLS and CDR2 YYNGEE. The V gene lost 2 bases and the J gene lost 6 bases, with 4 bases spanning the gap. CDR3 DNA sequence: TGTGCCAGCAGCGTGGGGGATACGCAGTATTTT. Protein sequence: CASSVGDTQYF. The full variable domain, its missing parts supplied by reference TRBV9 and TRBJ2-3, is DSGVTQTPKHLITATGQRVTLRCSPRSGDLSVYWYQQSLDQGLQFLIQYYNGEERAKGNILERFSAQQFPDLHSELNLSSLELGDSALYFCASSVGDTQYFGPGTRLTVL.

This rearrangement joins TRBV7-8 to TRBJ2-1; 14 bases are a match to TRBD2. CDR1 is SGHVS, CDR2 FQNEAQ, per germline. This CDR3 region has 20 residues. The V segment lost 4 bases and the J segment 0 bases; nucleotides outside the gene matches: 11. The CDR3, as DNA: TGTGCCAGCAGCTCCCGACTAGCGGGAGGGTTGACGAGCTCCTACAATGAGCAGTTCTTC. Translated, it gives CASSSRLAGGLTSSYNEQFF.

The V and J genes are TRBV7-6 and TRBJ2-2; D unresolved. The CDR3 is 14 amino acids. The V end was cut by 5 bases, the J end by 8 bases, with 15 bases between. The germline V gene encodes CDR1 SGHVS and CDR2 FNYEAQ. CDR3 sequence reads: CASSRMGNAGELFF. The CDR3 region has the DNA TGTGCCAGCAGCCGCATGGGGAATGCAGGGGAGCTGTTTTTT. Based on the CDR3 plus reference TRBV7-6 and TRBJ2-2, the full variable domain is GAGVSQSPRYKVTKRGQDVALRCDPISGHVSLYWYRQALGQGPEFLTYFNYEAQQDKSGLPNDRFSAERPEGSISTLTIQRTEQRDSAMYRCASSRMGNAGELFFGEGSRLTVL.

The sample holds one count of this clone. In DNA, the CDR3 is TGTGCCAGCAGCTTATTGCAAGCGGGGACCGGGGAGCTGTTTTTT. Protein product: CASSLLQAGTGELFF. The gene calls are TRBV11-2 and TRBJ2-2; TRBD2 matches at 7 bases. The CDR3 has 15 residues. V shed 2 bases, J shed 5 bases, and the junction held 5 bases outside the gene matches. Per the germline V gene, CDR1 is SGHAT and CDR2 is FQNNGV.

J is TRBJ1-5 and V is TRBV7-9, with 8 positions matching TRBD1. Trimming removed 5 bases from V and 6 bases from J; junction bases left unmatched: 6. This CDR3 comprises 14 residues. The germline CDR1 and CDR2 sequences are SEHNR and FQNEAQ (reference sequence). CDR3 bases: TGTGCCAGCAGCCTAGACAGGGGTGTTCAGCCCCAGCATTTT. It codes for CASSLDRGVQPQHF.

This chain joins TRBV6-4 and TRBJ2-1; tentative D call: TRBD2 (5 bases). Germline loops: CDR1 MRHNA, CDR2 SNTAGT. V gave up 3 bases and J gave up 6 bases, with 18 bases separating them. The CDR3 consists of 16 residues. CDR3 loop: CASSDASGGGSNEQFF. CDR3 in DNA: TGTGCCAGCAGTGATGCGTCGGGTGGAGGAAGCAATGAGCAGTTCTTC.

The chain links TRBV28 to TRBJ2-7; a weak D match, TRBD1 (6 bases). CDR1 and CDR2 from the germline V gene are MDHEN and SYDVKM. V lost 5 bases and J lost 4, with 18 bases in between. The CDR3 totals 15 residues. The CDR3 nucleotides read TGTGCCAGCAGTACAGGGTCATACCATGATTACGAGCAGTACTTC. Amino acid sequence: CASSTGSYHDYEQYF.

The rearrangement uses TRBV28 and TRBJ1-1; TRBD1 matches at 7 bases. The CDR3 spans 14 residues. V dropped 5 bases and J dropped 1; count of bases not matched to a gene: 4. Germline loops: CDR1 MDHEN, CDR2 SYDVKM. The CDR3 DNA is TGTGCCAGCAGTACAGGGGCTAAGAACACTGAAGCTTTCTTT. This encodes CASSTGAKNTEAFF.

There are a few counts of this clone. The gene calls are TRBV28 and TRBJ2-7, with a tentative D call TRBD2 (5 bases). The CDR3 sequence is 13 residues long. V lost 8 bases to trimming and J lost 7 bases, with 18 bases between them. CDR1 is MDHEN and CDR2 is SYDVKM in the germline V gene. This CDR3 reads CASALAVRGEQYF. The CDR3 DNA follows: TGTGCCAGCGCTCTGGCAGTTCGGGGAGAGCAGTACTTC. The variable domain in full, completed from reference TRBV28 and TRBJ2-7, reads DVKVTQSSRYLVKRTGEKVFLECVQDMDHENMFWYRQDPGLGLRLIYFSYDVKMKEKGDIPEGYSVSREKKERFSLILESASTNQTSMYLCASALAVRGEQYFGPGTRLTVT.

The chain employs TRBV18 and TRBJ2-1, with 7 bases identical to TRBD1. Germline V CDR1 and CDR2: KGHSH, LQKENI. The ends lost 0 bases at V and 5 bases at J; junction bases unmatched: 4. CDR3 length: 15 amino acids. The DNA of the CDR3 is TGTGCCAGCTCACCACCGTACAGGGGAGACAATGAGCAGTTCTTC. Protein: CASSPPYRGDNEQFF.

This chain links TRBV19 with TRBJ2-3; 7 bases are shared with TRBD1. The CDR3 sequence is 15 residues long. V gave up 5 bases and J gave up 2 bases; unmatched junction bases: 7. Per germline, CDR1 LNHDA and CDR2 SQIVND (reference sequence). CDR3 bases: TGTGCCAGTAGTCCCACGGACAGGATCACAGATACGCAGTATTTT. Translation: CASSPTDRITDTQYF.

The rearrangement links TRBV28 to TRBJ2-3; 7 bases match TRBD1. The CDR3 runs to 15 residues. With V trimmed by 2 bases and J by 2 bases, 4 bases remained unmatched. The V gene's germline CDR1 is MDHEN and CDR2 SYDVKM. The CDR3, as DNA: TGTGCCAGCAGTTTAAGACAGGGCCTCACAGATACGCAGTATTTT. Translated, it gives CASSLRQGLTDTQYF.

The V and J genes are TRBV30 and TRBJ1-6, with D unclear. Germline CDR1 GTSNPN, CDR2 SVGIG (reference sequence). This CDR3 is built from 13 residues. Trimming took 3 bases from V and 0 from J, leaving 3 bases between them. The chain's CDR3 is CAWRSSYNSPLHF. Written as DNA, the CDR3 is TGTGCCTGGAGAAGCTCCTATAATTCACCCCTCCACTTT.

V is TRBV21-1 and J is TRBJ2-1; TRBD1 is taken as the D call from the table, unchecked against the DNA. TRBV21-1 is a recognized pseudogene. CDR3 length: 18 residues. In DNA form, the CDR3 reads TGTGCCAGCAGCAAAGGCTGCAGGGGGGATAGCTCCTACAATGAGCAGTTCTTC. Amino acids: CASSKGCRGDSSYNEQFF.

The V gene is TRBV7-8, the J gene TRBJ2-1, with 10 bases that match TRBD2. Germline V gene lookup returns CDR1 SGHVS and CDR2 FQNEAQ. The CDR3 runs 16 residues. V gave up 4 bases and J gave up 3 bases; unmatched junction bases: 6. The CDR3 region is CASSWALAGNYNEQFF. CDR3 in DNA: TGTGCCAGCAGCTGGGCACTAGCGGGGAACTACAATGAGCAGTTCTTC. The full variable domain, its missing parts supplied by reference TRBV7-8 and TRBJ2-1, is GAGVSQSPRYKVAKRGQDVALRCDPISGHVSLFWYQQALGQGPEFLTYFQNEAQLDKSGLPSDRFFAERPEGSVSTLKIQRTQQEDSAVYLCASSWALAGNYNEQFFGPGTRLTVL.

This chain joins TRBV30 and TRBJ2-7, with a possible D match to TRBD1 (5 bases). V shed 1 base and J shed 2 bases, with 12 bases lying between them. There are 14 residues in the CDR3. The germline V gene encodes CDR1 GTSNPN and CDR2 SVGIG (reference sequence). CDR3 region: CAWSGGQQTYEQYF. The CDR3 DNA follows: TGTGCCTGGAGTGGCGGACAACAGACCTACGAGCAGTACTTC.